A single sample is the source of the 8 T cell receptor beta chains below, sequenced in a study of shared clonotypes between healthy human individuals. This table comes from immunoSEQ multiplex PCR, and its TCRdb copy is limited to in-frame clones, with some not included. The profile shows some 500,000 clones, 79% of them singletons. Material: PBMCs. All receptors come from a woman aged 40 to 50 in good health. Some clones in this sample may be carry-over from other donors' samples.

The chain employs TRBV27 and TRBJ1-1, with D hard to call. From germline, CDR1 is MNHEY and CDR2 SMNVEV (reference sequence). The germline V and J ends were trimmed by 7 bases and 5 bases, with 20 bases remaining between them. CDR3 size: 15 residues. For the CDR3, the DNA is TGTGCCAGCAAAGGGTTTGGAGCGGGAGAGACTGAAGCTTTCTTT. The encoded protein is CASKGFGAGETEAFF.

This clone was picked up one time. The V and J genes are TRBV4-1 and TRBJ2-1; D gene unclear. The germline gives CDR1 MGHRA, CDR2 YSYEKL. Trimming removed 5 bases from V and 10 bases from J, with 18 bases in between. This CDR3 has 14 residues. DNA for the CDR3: TGCGCCAGCAGCGATGGAACGCTTAGGTGGGAGCAGTTCTTC. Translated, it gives CASSDGTLRWEQFF.

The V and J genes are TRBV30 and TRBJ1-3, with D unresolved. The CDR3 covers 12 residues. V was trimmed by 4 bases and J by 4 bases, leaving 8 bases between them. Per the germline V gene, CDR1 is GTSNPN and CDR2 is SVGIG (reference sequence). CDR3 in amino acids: CAWTAMGNTIYF. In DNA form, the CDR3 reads TGTGCCTGGACAGCGATGGGAAACACCATATATTTT.

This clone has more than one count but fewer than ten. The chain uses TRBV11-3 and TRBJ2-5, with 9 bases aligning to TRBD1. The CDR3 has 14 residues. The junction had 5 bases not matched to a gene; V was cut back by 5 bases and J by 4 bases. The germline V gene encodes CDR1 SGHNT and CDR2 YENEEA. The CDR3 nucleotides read TGTGCCAGCAGCCGACAGGGGGGTTCAGAGACCCAGTACTTC. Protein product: CASSRQGGSETQYF. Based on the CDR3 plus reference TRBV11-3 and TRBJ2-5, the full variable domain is EAGVVQSPRYKIIEKKQPVAFWCNPISGHNTLYWYLQNLGQGPELLIRYENEEAVDDSQLPKDRFSAERLKGVDSTLKIQPAELGDSAVYLCASSRQGGSETQYFGPGTRLLVL.

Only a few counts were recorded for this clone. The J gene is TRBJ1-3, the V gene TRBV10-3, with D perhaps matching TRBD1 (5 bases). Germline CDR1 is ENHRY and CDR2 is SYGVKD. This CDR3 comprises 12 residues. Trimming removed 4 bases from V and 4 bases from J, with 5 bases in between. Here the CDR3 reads CAISGDGNTIYF. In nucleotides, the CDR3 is TGTGCCATCAGTGGGGACGGAAACACCATATATTTT.

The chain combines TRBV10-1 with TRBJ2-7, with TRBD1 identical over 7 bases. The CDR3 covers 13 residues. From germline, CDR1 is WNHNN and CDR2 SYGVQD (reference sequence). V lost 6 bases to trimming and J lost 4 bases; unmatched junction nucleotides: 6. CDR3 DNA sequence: TGCGCCAGCAGCCGGGACAGCATATACGAGCAGTACTTC. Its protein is CASSRDSIYEQYF.

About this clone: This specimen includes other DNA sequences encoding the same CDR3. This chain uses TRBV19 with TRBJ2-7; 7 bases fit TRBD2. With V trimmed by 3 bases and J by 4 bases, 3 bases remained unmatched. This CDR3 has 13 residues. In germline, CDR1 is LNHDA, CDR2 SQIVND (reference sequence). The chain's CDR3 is CASSIGGGYEQYF. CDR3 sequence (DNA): TGTGCCAGTAGTATTGGCGGGGGTTACGAGCAGTACTTC.

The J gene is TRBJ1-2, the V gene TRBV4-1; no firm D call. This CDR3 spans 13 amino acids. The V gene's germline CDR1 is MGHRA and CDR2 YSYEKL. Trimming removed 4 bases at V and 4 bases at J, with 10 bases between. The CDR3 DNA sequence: TGCGCCAGCAGCCGCACAGCTACCTATGGCTACACCTTC. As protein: CASSRTATYGYTF.